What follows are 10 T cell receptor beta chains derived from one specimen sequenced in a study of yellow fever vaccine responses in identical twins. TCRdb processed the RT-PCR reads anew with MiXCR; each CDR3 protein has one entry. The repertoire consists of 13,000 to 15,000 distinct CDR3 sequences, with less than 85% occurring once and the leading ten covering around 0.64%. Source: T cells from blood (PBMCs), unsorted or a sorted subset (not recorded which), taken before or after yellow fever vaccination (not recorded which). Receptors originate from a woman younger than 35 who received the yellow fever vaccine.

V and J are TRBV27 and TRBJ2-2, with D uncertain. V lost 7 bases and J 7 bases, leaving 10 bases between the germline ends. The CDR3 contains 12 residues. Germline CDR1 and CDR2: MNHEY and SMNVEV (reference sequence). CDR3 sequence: CASKRVSGELFF. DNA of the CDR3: TGTGCCAGCAAACGCGTTAGCGGGGAGCTGTTTTTT.

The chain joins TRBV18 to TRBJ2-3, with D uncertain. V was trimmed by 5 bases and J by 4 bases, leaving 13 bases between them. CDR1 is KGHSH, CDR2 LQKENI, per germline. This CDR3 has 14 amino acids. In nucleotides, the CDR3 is TGTGCCAGCTCATCCGGAATCGGACCAGATACGCAGTATTTT. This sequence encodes CASSSGIGPDTQYF.

The CDR3 is CASSAGTGNYEQYF. The CDR3 coding sequence is TGTGCCAGCAGCGCTGGGACAGGGAACTACGAGCAGTACTTC. This rearrangement joins TRBV7-6 to TRBJ2-7; 9 bases are shared with TRBD1. J gave up 3 bases and V 5 bases, and 5 bases lay outside the gene matches. The germline gives CDR1 SGHVS, CDR2 FNYEAQ. The CDR3 spans 14 residues.

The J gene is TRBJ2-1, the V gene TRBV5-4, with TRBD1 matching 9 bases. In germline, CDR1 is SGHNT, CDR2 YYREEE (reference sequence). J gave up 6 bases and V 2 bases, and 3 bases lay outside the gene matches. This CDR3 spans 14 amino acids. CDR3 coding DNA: TGTGCCAGCAGCTTAGACAGGGGGGCCAATGAGCAGTTCTTC. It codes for CASSLDRGANEQFF.

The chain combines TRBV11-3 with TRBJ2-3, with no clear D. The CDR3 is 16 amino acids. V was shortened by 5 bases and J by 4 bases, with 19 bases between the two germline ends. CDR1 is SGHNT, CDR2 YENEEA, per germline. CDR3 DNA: TGTGCCAGCAGCCCGCGACTGTCCCTTTTTGCAGATACGCAGTATTTT. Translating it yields CASSPRLSLFADTQYF.

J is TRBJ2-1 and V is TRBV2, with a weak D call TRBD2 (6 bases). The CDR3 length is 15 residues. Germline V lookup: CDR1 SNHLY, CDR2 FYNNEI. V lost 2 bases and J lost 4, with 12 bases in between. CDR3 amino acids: CASSERRGLYNEQFF. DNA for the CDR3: TGTGCCAGCAGTGAACGGCGGGGCCTATACAATGAGCAGTTCTTC.

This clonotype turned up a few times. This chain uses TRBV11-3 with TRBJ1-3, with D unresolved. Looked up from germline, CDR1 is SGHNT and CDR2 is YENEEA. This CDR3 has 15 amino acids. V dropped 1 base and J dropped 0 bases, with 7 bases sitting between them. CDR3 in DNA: TGTGCCAGCAGCTTAGGGGCAGGCTCTGGAAACACCATATATTTT. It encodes CASSLGAGSGNTIYF.

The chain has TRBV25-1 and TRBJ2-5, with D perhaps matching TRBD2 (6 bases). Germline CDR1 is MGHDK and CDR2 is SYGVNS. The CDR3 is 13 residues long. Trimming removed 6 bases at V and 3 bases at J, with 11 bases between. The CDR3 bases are TGTGCCAGCAGCCCGGGAGCAAAAGAGACCCAGTACTTC. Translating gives CASSPGAKETQYF. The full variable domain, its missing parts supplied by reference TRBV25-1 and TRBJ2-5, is EADIYQTPRYLVIGTGKKITLECSQTMGHDKMYWYQQDPGMELHLIHYSYGVNSTEKGDLSSESTVSRIRTEHFPLTLESARPSHTSQYLCASSPGAKETQYFGPGTRLLVL.

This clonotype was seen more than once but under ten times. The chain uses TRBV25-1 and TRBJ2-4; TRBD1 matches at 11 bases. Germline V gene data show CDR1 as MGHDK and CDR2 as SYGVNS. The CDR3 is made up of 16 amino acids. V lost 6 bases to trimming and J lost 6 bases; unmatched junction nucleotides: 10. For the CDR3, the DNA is TGTGCCAGCAGCGGACAGGGGGCGGGCCGGGGAAACATTCAGTACTTC. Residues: CASSGQGAGRGNIQYF.

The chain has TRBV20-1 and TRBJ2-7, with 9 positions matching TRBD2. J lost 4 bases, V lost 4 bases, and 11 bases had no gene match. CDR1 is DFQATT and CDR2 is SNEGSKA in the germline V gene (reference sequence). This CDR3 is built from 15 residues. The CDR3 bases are TGCAGTGCTACCCCGGGGGGGGCGGGAGGGTACGAGCAGTACTTC. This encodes CSATPGGAGGYEQYF.